The source of this T cell receptor beta chain is a study of vaccination and CD4 T cells after COVID-19. Once obtained from cultured CD4+ T cells, the DNA was sequenced using the Oncomine TCR Beta short-read assay. TCRdb analysed the PCR reads with MiXCR anew, one entry per CDR3 protein. The data show about 3,300 distinct CDR3 sequences, about 70% seen once. Treatment indicated: 10-day PBMC culture with coronavirus spike peptide pools or control peptides (ViraFEST assay). A word on this clonotype: The antigen is not known.

The CDR3 loop spans 14 amino acids. CDR1 and CDR2 from the germline V gene are GTSNPN and SVGIG (reference sequence). Trimming took off 0 bases at V and 5 bases at J, with 11 bases between the two ends. The TCR originated in a human donor who had recovered from COVID-19. V gene TRBV30 combines with J gene TRBJ2-1; a weak D match, TRBD2 (6 bases). Source material: CD4+ T cells from blood, cultured in vitro. The DNA for the CDR3 is TGTGCCTGGAGTGTACACCAGCGGGACAATGAGCAGTTCTTC. It translates to CAWSVHQRDNEQFF.